Each of the 23 T cell receptor beta chains below was sequenced from the same sample in a study of cytomegalovirus exposure and HLA in healthy donors. The data were produced by immunoSEQ multiplex PCR, yet TCRdb's version contains in-frame clones alone and is incomplete. The repertoire consists of some 87,000 clones, with approximately 96% occurring once and the leading ten covering roughly 1.3%. Sequenced sample: PBMCs. The receptor set was obtained from a woman between 18 and 29 years old in good health and CMV-seronegative.

This clone has more than one count but fewer than ten. The V call is TRBV30, the J call TRBJ2-4, with a tentative D call TRBD2 (7 bases). The germline V and J ends were trimmed by 4 bases and 6 bases, with 16 bases remaining between them. Per germline, CDR1 GTSNPN and CDR2 SVGIG (reference sequence). The CDR3 extends over 14 amino acids. The DNA for the CDR3 is TGTGCCTGGAATTGGGGGCGCGGGAGAAACATTCAGTACTTC. Encoded protein: CAWNWGRGRNIQYF.

In regard to this clone: The sample has other DNA sequences that encode this CDR3 too. The chain couples TRBV27 to TRBJ2-1; D is possibly TRBD1 (6 bases). Germline values: CDR1 MNHEY, CDR2 SMNVEV (reference sequence). This CDR3 has 13 amino acids. The germline V and J ends were trimmed by 7 bases and 1 base, with 8 bases remaining between them. The DNA for the CDR3 is TGTGCCAGCAAGGACAGTTCCTACAATGAGCAGTTCTTC. It codes for CASKDSSYNEQFF.

This clone was detected a few times. The chain carries TRBV18 and TRBJ2-4, with 8 bases that match TRBD2. V trimming: 2 bases; J trimming: 9 bases; junction bases outside the gene matches: 3. The CDR3 is made up of 13 amino acids. Germline values: CDR1 KGHSH, CDR2 LQKENI. DNA of the CDR3: TGTGCCAGCTCACCATGGACTAGCCCCATTCAGTACTTC. Its translation is CASSPWTSPIQYF.

The gene calls are TRBV29-1 and TRBJ2-1; D unresolved. The CDR3 consists of 15 residues. The V gene lost 3 bases and the J gene lost 8 bases, with 20 bases spanning the gap. Germline V gives CDR1 SQVTM, CDR2 ANQGSEA. The DNA for the CDR3 is TGCAGCGTTGAGCTTCGCGAGATCTTGGTGGATGAGCAGTTCTTC. Residues: CSVELREILVDEQFF.

The rearrangement links TRBV19 to TRBJ1-1, with 7 positions matching TRBD1. V was pared by 4 bases and J by 1 base, with 9 bases of the junction left unmatched. This CDR3 is built from 16 residues. Germline V gives CDR1 LNHDA, CDR2 SQIVND (reference sequence). CDR3 bases: TGTGCCAGTAGTAAGGGAACGACAGGGTCGAACACTGAAGCTTTCTTT. Protein sequence: CASSKGTTGSNTEAFF. Filled out from reference TRBV19 and TRBJ1-1, the complete variable domain reads DGGITQSPKYLFRKEGQNVTLSCEQNLNHDAMYWYRQDPGQGLRLIYYSQIVNDFQKGDIAEGYSVSREKKESFPLTVTSAQKNPTAFYLCASSKGTTGSNTEAFFGQGTRLTVV.

V usage is TRBV2 and J usage is TRBJ2-5, with D possibly being TRBD1 (5 bases). CDR1 SNHLY and CDR2 FYNNEI come from the germline V gene. The CDR3 is 13 amino acids. Trimming pared 8 bases from V and 5 bases from J, leaving 15 bases between. The CDR3 DNA sequence: TGTGCCAGCGATCCCTCCAGGGCCGAGACCCAGTACTTC. It codes for CASDPSRAETQYF.

V usage is TRBV28 and J usage is TRBJ2-7, with 7 positions matching TRBD2. The CDR3 length is 15 residues. Germline CDR1 reads MDHEN; CDR2 reads SYDVKM. Losses at the gene ends were 10 bases for V and 6 bases for J; bases not matched to a gene: 18. DNA for the CDR3: TGTGCCACCTCGGAGTCCGGGACTACGCAGCGCGAGCAGTACTTC. Translated, it gives CATSESGTTQREQYF.

This chain uses TRBV25-1 with TRBJ1-1, with 8 bases fitting TRBD1. This CDR3 has 15 residues. CDR1 and CDR2 from the germline V gene are MGHDK and SYGVNS. Trimming removed 5 bases from V and 1 base from J; junction bases left unmatched: 6. CDR3 nucleotides: TGTGCCAGCAGTCTGACAGGGGACTCGAACACTGAAGCTTTCTTT. It encodes CASSLTGDSNTEAFF.

This chain uses TRBV28 with TRBJ2-7, with TRBD2 matching over 11 bases. V lost 7 bases, J lost 4 bases, and 15 bases stayed unmatched. CDR1 is MDHEN, CDR2 SYDVKM, per germline. The CDR3 spans 17 residues. This CDR3 is CASNIGTSGREGYEQYF. CDR3 nucleotides: TGTGCCAGCAACATAGGGACTAGCGGAAGAGAGGGATACGAGCAGTACTTC.

This clone was seen only a few times. This sequence joins TRBV18 and TRBJ1-4; tentatively, D is TRBD1 (5 bases). The CDR3 has 14 amino acids. V was trimmed by 3 bases and J by 0 bases, leaving 5 bases between them. CDR1 and CDR2 (germline): KGHSH, LQKENI. The CDR3 reads CASSPRATNEKLFF. Here the CDR3 DNA reads TGTGCCAGCTCACCCAGGGCAACTAATGAAAAACTGTTTTTT.

This chain uses TRBV5-4 with TRBJ2-2, with D perhaps TRBD1 (6 bases). The CDR3 covers 13 residues. The V gene's germline CDR1 is SGHNT and CDR2 YYREEE (reference sequence). Trimming took 4 bases from V and 7 from J, leaving 11 bases between them. The CDR3 DNA is TGTGCCAGCAGCCGGGACAAAGACGGGGAGCTGTTTTTT. Residues: CASSRDKDGELFF.

The chain carries TRBV13 and TRBJ2-2; 8 bases agree with TRBD1. The CDR3 loop spans 18 amino acids. CDR1 and CDR2 from the germline V gene are PRHDT and FYEKMQ (reference sequence). V shed 3 bases, J shed 6 bases, and the junction held 15 bases outside the gene matches. CDR3 nucleotides: TGTGCCAGCAGCTTGGTTTCATATCAGGGGGCGGTTGCCGGGGAGCTGTTTTTT. Its protein is CASSLVSYQGAVAGELFF.

This clone was seen once. The chain joins TRBV23-1 to TRBJ2-7; TRBD2 agrees at 7 bases. TRBV23-1 is recorded as an ORF, its role being uncertain. Germline trimming cut 5 bases from V and 2 bases from J; bases unmatched to any gene: 24. The CDR3 spans 20 residues. The CDR3 is CASSRWEEQLSLGGPYEQYF. CDR3 sequence (DNA): TGCGCCAGCAGTAGATGGGAGGAGCAACTTAGCTTGGGAGGGCCCTACGAGCAGTACTTC.

This clone was observed a few times. The V gene is TRBV19, the J gene TRBJ1-2, with TRBD1 matching over 8 bases. V was pared by 5 bases and J by 3 bases, with 17 bases of the junction left unmatched. The germline CDR1 and CDR2 sequences are LNHDA and SQIVND (reference sequence). This CDR3 comprises 18 residues. CDR3 nucleotide sequence: TGTGCCAGTAGTCCACCTGCGGGACAGGCCAAATACTACTATGGCTACACCTTC. As protein: CASSPPAGQAKYYYGYTF.

The rearrangement uses TRBV11-2 and TRBJ1-1, with D uncertain. Germline V lookup: CDR1 SGHAT, CDR2 FQNNGV. The CDR3 length is 14 residues. The germline V and J ends were trimmed by 5 bases and 4 bases, with 14 bases remaining between them. CDR3 protein: CASSHPSAGTEAFF. The CDR3 DNA reads as TGTGCCAGCAGCCACCCTAGTGCTGGCACTGAAGCTTTCTTT.

This CDR3 reads CASSLRTGLAGVSYEQYF. The DNA for the CDR3 is TGTGCCAGCAGTCTACGCACCGGACTAGCGGGAGTTTCGTACGAGCAGTACTTC. The chain joins TRBV11-2 to TRBJ2-7, with 13 bases matching TRBD2. The V and J ends lost 6 bases and 4 bases, in that order; junction bases with no gene match: 15. The germline V gene has CDR1 SGHAT and CDR2 FQNNGV. The CDR3 sequence is 18 residues long.

The rearrangement joins TRBV5-1 to TRBJ2-7, with 7 bases matching TRBD2. This CDR3 comprises 15 residues. Germline trimming cut 4 bases from V and 4 bases from J; bases unmatched to any gene: 11. CDR1 SGHRS and CDR2 YFSETQ come from the germline V gene. DNA for the CDR3: TGCGCCAGCAGCCTAATAGCGGGTGGGCGATACGAGCAGTACTTC. Amino acids: CASSLIAGGRYEQYF. Looking up the rest from reference TRBV5-1 and TRBJ2-7 gives the full variable domain: KAGVTQTPRYLIKTRGQQVTLSCSPISGHRSVSWYQQTPGQGLQFLFEYFSETQRNKGNFPGRFSGRQFSNSRSEMNVSTLELGDSALYLCASSLIAGGRYEQYFGPGTRLTVT.

The genes are TRBV19 and TRBJ2-1; 9 bases fit TRBD2. From germline, CDR1 is LNHDA and CDR2 SQIVND (reference sequence). The trim removed 3 bases at V and 3 bases at J, leaving 3 bases unmatched. The CDR3 contains 15 residues. CDR3 in amino acids: CASSMLAGVYNEQFF. The DNA for the CDR3 is TGTGCCAGTAGTATGTTAGCGGGAGTCTACAATGAGCAGTTCTTC. Full variable domain (outside the CDR3, taken from reference TRBV19 and TRBJ2-1): DGGITQSPKYLFRKEGQNVTLSCEQNLNHDAMYWYRQDPGQGLRLIYYSQIVNDFQKGDIAEGYSVSREKKESFPLTVTSAQKNPTAFYLCASSMLAGVYNEQFFGPGTRLTVL.

CDR3 DNA sequence: TGTGCCAGCAGTTCCACCCGGACAGGACGAGAAGCTTTCTTT. Residues: CASSSTRTGREAFF. V is TRBV27 and J is TRBJ1-1, with TRBD1 matching 7 bases. With 4 bases clipped from V and 8 bases from J, the junction kept 10 bases outside the gene matches. CDR1 MNHEY and CDR2 SMNVEV come from the germline V gene (reference sequence). The CDR3 runs 14 residues.

V and J are TRBV18 and TRBJ1-5, with TRBD1 as a possible D gene (6 bases). V shed 5 bases and J shed 4 bases, with 21 bases lying between them. This CDR3 has 17 amino acids. Germline CDR1 and CDR2: KGHSH and LQKENI. Written as DNA, the CDR3 is TGTGCCAGCTCAGACCGAACAGGGCAGGGGATGAATCAGCCCCAGCATTTT. The encoded protein is CASSDRTGQGMNQPQHF.

The chain uses TRBV9 and TRBJ2-6; D remains unclear. Germline CDR1 and CDR2: SGDLS and YYNGEE. The length of the CDR3 is 17 residues. Deletions cut 0 bases from V and 2 bases from J, with 12 bases between. The DNA of the CDR3 is TGTGCCAGCAGCGTAGTAGGTTGGCAGGCTGGGGCCAACGTCCTGACTTTC. Amino acid sequence: CASSVVGWQAGANVLTF.

This clone came up once. The V and J genes are TRBV5-1 and TRBJ2-7; 11 bases line up with TRBD2. The J segment lost 4 bases and the V segment lost 3 bases, leaving 6 bases of the junction unmatched. The CDR3 loop spans 15 amino acids. Germline CDR1 reads SGHRS; CDR2 reads YFSETQ. CDR3 loop: CASSSRTSGPYEQYF. Written as DNA, the CDR3 is TGCGCCAGCAGCTCACGGACTAGCGGGCCGTACGAGCAGTACTTC.

V gene TRBV10-3 combines with J gene TRBJ1-2; D possibly corresponds to TRBD1 (5 bases). From germline, CDR1 is ENHRY and CDR2 SYGVKD. The CDR3 covers 18 residues. The V and J ends lost 3 bases and 4 bases respectively, with 24 bases between them. The CDR3 reads CAISDIPGPPGIRYGYTF. The CDR3 nucleotides are TGTGCCATCAGTGACATACCCGGTCCTCCAGGGATACGCTATGGCTACACCTTC.